A selection of T cell receptor beta chains follows, all from one sample in a study of cytomegalovirus exposure and HLA in healthy donors. Assay: immunoSEQ multiplex PCR; the TCRdb copy retains only in-frame clones and omits some. This sample has 150,000 to 250,000 clones; 70% to 85% occur once, and the top ten carry under 4.5%. The specimen sequenced was PBMCs. Receptors originate from a woman aged 25 to 45 in good health and CMV-seropositive. Both conserved end residues are part of each CDR3. A D gene is named only where the DNA matches it firmly. Some rows mark clone size as missing; the rest say once, few, many or name a class of expanded clone.

TRBV9,-,TRBJ2-1,TRBD1,CASSPDRGYLNEQFF,TGTGCCAGCAGCCCCGACAGGGGATATTTGAATGAGCAGTTCTTC
TRBV7-9,once,TRBJ2-3,TRBD2,CASSQAGVAGDTQYF,TGTGCCAGCAGCCAAGCAGGAGTAGCGGGAGATACGCAGTATTTT
TRBV4-3,-,TRBJ1-1,-,CASSQDRGQINTEAFF,TGCGCCAGCAGCCAAGATAGAGGACAGATTAACACTGAAGCTTTCTTT
TRBV5-1,-,TRBJ1-1,TRBD1,CASSSGQAHEAFF,TGCGCCAGCAGCTCTGGACAGGCCCATGAAGCTTTCTTT
TRBV27,-,TRBJ2-7,-,CASSFVEGAYEQYF,TGTGCCAGCAGCTTCGTTGAGGGAGCCTACGAGCAGTACTTC
TRBV29-1,-,TRBJ1-1,-,CSVGGPGAFF,TGCAGCGTGGGGGGGCCTGGAGCTTTCTTT
TRBV7-2,-,TRBJ2-4,-,CASSPGIGVLAKNIQYF,TGTGCCAGCAGTCCAGGGATCGGAGTGTTAGCCAAAAACATTCAGTACTTC
TRBV27,-,TRBJ1-1,-,CASSITGTTEAFF,TGTGCCAGCAGCATAACAGGGACCACTGAAGCTTTCTTT
TRBV30,-,TRBJ2-3,TRBD2,CALKAGGPGGTQYF,TGTGCCCTTAAAGCGGGAGGGCCGGGGGGTACGCAGTATTTT
TRBV11-2,-,TRBJ1-2,TRBD1,CASSLLEGARGYGYTF,TGTGCCAGCAGCTTGTTAGAGGGGGCGCGGGGCTATGGCTACACCTTC
TRBV11-2,-,TRBJ2-7,TRBD1,CASSGTQGAEQYF,TGTGCCAGCAGCGGGACCCAGGGGGCCGAGCAGTACTTC
TRBV5-8,-,TRBJ1-3,-,CASSLRGIGGNTIYF,TGTGCCAGCAGCTTGCGGGGGATAGGTGGAAACACCATATATTTT
TRBV15,few,TRBJ2-6,-,CATSRGAVTGANVLTF,TGTGCCACCAGCAGAGGGGCAGTTACTGGGGCCAACGTCCTGACTTTC
TRBV19,-,TRBJ1-2,TRBD1,CASSISGQPYGYTF,TGTGCCAGTAGTATATCGGGACAGCCCTATGGCTACACCTTC
TRBV19,-,TRBJ1-5,-,CASSIMGGVGQPQHF,TGTGCCAGTAGCATTATGGGGGGAGTGGGTCAGCCCCAGCATTTT
TRBV7-8,-,TRBJ2-3,-,CASSPSVRDTDTQYF,TGTGCCAGCAGCCCATCGGTACGGGACACAGATACGCAGTATTTT
TRBV11-2,-,TRBJ2-1,-,CASSLDRRQSSYNEQFF,TGTGCCAGCAGCTTGGATAGGAGGCAAAGCTCCTACAATGAGCAGTTCTTC
TRBV11-2,-,TRBJ2-1,TRBD2,CASSPRLAGGLGEQFF,TGTGCCAGCAGCCCCCGACTAGCGGGGGGGCTTGGTGAGCAGTTCTTC
TRBV11-3,-,TRBJ2-7,TRBD2,CASSLEDSSGAYEQYF,TGTGCCAGCAGCTTAGAGGACAGTAGCGGGGCCTACGAGCAGTACTTC
TRBV19,once,TRBJ1-5,-,CASSTGNQPQHF,TGTGCCAGTAGTACAGGAAATCAGCCCCAGCATTTT
TRBV29-1,-,TRBJ1-2,-,CSVAQLANYGYTF,TGCAGCGTTGCGCAGTTGGCTAACTATGGCTACACCTTC
TRBV5-5,few,TRBJ1-3,-,CASSLGAGNSGNTIYF,TGTGCCAGCAGCTTGGGGGCAGGGAACTCTGGAAACACCATATATTTT
TRBV19,-,TRBJ1-2,-,CASSYEPFPNYGYTF,TGTGCCAGTTCCTATGAGCCTTTTCCTAACTATGGCTACACCTTC
TRBV5-6,-,TRBJ1-2,TRBD1,CASSLGGGDYGYTF,TGTGCCAGCAGCCTGGGAGGGGGCGACTATGGCTACACCTTC
TRBV18,-,TRBJ2-2,-,CASSPPSAVWSGELFF,TGTGCCAGCTCACCGCCCTCGGCGGTTTGGTCCGGGGAGCTGTTTTTT
TRBV28,-,TRBJ2-7,-,CASRLSDEQYF,TGTGCCAGCAGGCTAAGCGACGAGCAGTACTTC
TRBV27,-,TRBJ1-5,-,CASSLTGTIPQHF,TGTGCCAGCTCACTTACCGGGACAATCCCCCAGCATTTT
TRBV7-9,-,TRBJ1-1,-,CASSSHFNTEAFF,TGTGCCAGCAGCTCTCACTTTAACACTGAAGCTTTCTTT
TRBV5-1,-,TRBJ2-1,-,CASSPGGIGNEQFF,TGCGCCAGCAGCCCCGGAGGTATTGGAAATGAGCAGTTCTTC
TRBV6-1,-,TRBJ2-1,-,CASSGRTPSYNEQFF,TGTGCCAGCAGTGGCAGGACACCCTCCTACAATGAGCAGTTCTTC
TRBV7-9,-,TRBJ2-3,-,CASSPRRPDTQYF,TGTGCCAGCAGCCCTAGACGTCCAGATACGCAGTATTTT
TRBV11-3,-,TRBJ2-1,TRBD2,CASSAVGTSGEQFF,TGTGCCAGCAGCGCCGTCGGGACTAGCGGGGAGCAGTTCTTC
TRBV5-1,-,TRBJ2-3,-,CASSLDWETDTQYF,TGCGCCAGCAGCTTGGACTGGGAGACAGATACGCAGTATTTT
TRBV4-3,-,TRBJ2-7,-,CASSQELRSSYEQYF,TGCGCCAGCAGCCAAGAACTCCGGAGCTCCTACGAGCAGTACTTC
TRBV6-6,-,TRBJ1-4,-,CASSYGQGWEKLFF,TGTGCCAGCAGTTATGGGCAGGGTTGGGAAAAACTGTTTTTT
TRBV4-1,-,TRBJ2-1,-,CARSRASDEQFF,TGCGCCCGCAGCCGCGCCAGCGATGAGCAGTTCTTC
TRBV7-9,-,TRBJ2-6,TRBD1,CASSFGTAGANVLTF,TGTGCCAGCAGTTTCGGGACAGCTGGGGCCAACGTCCTGACTTTC
TRBV9,once,TRBJ2-3,-,CASSVVAGLTDTQYF,TGTGCCAGCAGCGTAGTTGCGGGACTCACAGATACGCAGTATTTT
TRBV6-5,few,TRBJ2-7,-,CASRFGLGGGSEQYF,TGTGCCAGCAGGTTTGGACTGGGGGGTGGGAGCGAGCAGTACTTC
TRBV7-9,-,TRBJ2-7,-,CASSSSRGGAYEQYF,TGTGCCAGCAGCAGCAGTAGGGGGGGCGCCTACGAGCAGTACTTC
TRBV19,-,TRBJ2-7,TRBD2,CASSIGPSGSSYEQYF,TGTGCCAGTAGTATAGGACCTAGCGGTAGTTCCTACGAGCAGTACTTC